This T cell receptor beta chain derives from a study of T-cell memory formation after mild COVID-19. Study conclusions and caveats: There was a balanced CD4/CD8 profile in clones contracting day 15 to 85, and later expanders leaned CD4+.

Points on this clonotype: Its antigen is as yet unknown.

TCRdb fed the 5' RACE reads into MiXCR, producing one record per CDR3 protein. The data contain hundreds of thousands of distinct CDR3 sequences, 25% to 30% of them singletons. Trimming pared 7 bases from V and 0 bases from J, leaving 16 bases between. This CDR3 spans 15 amino acids. The germline CDR1 and CDR2 sequences are SEHNR and FQNEAQ (reference sequence). The chain recombines TRBV7-9 with TRBJ2-7, with D perhaps TRBD1 (6 bases). The sample taken for sequencing was PBMCs or a T cell subset sorted from them (not recorded which). The TCR was taken from an adult woman who had mild COVID-19 (a few samples of this study predate the infection). Cell type and time point are not known. CDR3 loop: CASTPQGPSSYEQYF. Written as DNA, the CDR3 is TGTGCCAGCACCCCTCAGGGGCCCTCCTCCTACGAGCAGTACTTC.